The TCR beta chain described here comes from a study of cytomegalovirus exposure and HLA in healthy donors. General study findings and limits: Upon later analysis, TCR association rates were observed to vary by HLA locus, being highest for DRB1 and lowest for HLA-C.

Primers: 60 Vbeta forward and 13 Jbeta reverse. Generated by immunoSEQ multiplex PCR, the TCRdb table keeps only in-frame clones and is missing some. The sample holds 160,000 or so clones, approximately 80% seen once. CDR1 is MDHEN, CDR2 SYDVKM, per germline. The length of the CDR3 is 14 residues. The V end was cut by 3 bases, the J end by 1 base, with 8 bases between. Details on this clone: Its antigen remains unidentified.

The rearrangement links TRBV28 to TRBJ2-3, with D maybe TRBD1 (6 bases). Input material: PBMCs. The origin of this receptor is a man aged 18 to 30 in good health and CMV-seropositive. The CDR3 nucleotides read TGTGCCAGCAGTTTTCCAGGGGGCACAGATACGCAGTATTTT. Translation gives CASSFPGGTDTQYF.